Listed below are T cell receptor beta chains from one sample, sequenced in a study of CXCR3-negative and CXCR3-positive naive CD8 T cells. TCRdb re-called the 5' RACE reads; one entry per CDR3 protein, DNA not given. The table counts around 26,000 distinct CDR3 sequences; over 2.5% lies in the top ten. Sequencing was carried out using naive CXCR3- CD8+ T cells from blood. These receptors originate from a human donor in good health. Some clones in this sample may be carry-over from other donors' samples. The CDR3 runs from the conserved cysteine through the conserved F or W. Each record gives: CDR3 protein, J gene, clone size, V gene. Clone size is shown for a subset of rows, as once, few, many or a class of expanded clone.

CAWSVGSGVIFLF,TRBJ2-1,-,TRBV30
CASSDGQGVQPQHF,TRBJ1-5,-,TRBV6-1
CASRLQVGYYSNQPQHF,TRBJ1-5,-,TRBV28
CASSQVHGPGGYTF,TRBJ1-2,-,TRBV14
CASSLDLSSYNEQFF,TRBJ2-1,-,TRBV5-1
CASSRGGLAGVTDTQYF,TRBJ2-3,-,TRBV7-9
CASSPWIAELQETQYF,TRBJ2-5,-,TRBV7-9
CASSLGLAYEQYF,TRBJ2-7,-,TRBV7-2
CASSLAAGQDSYEQYF,TRBJ2-7,-,TRBV7-9
CASSCTPGQDPLTKNIQYF,TRBJ2-4,-,TRBV11-3
CASTLRNEQFF,TRBJ2-1,-,TRBV28
CASGQGTSSYEQYF,TRBJ2-7,-,TRBV4-2
CASSLSTGGFTEAFF,TRBJ1-1,-,TRBV14
CASQAGAAEAFF,TRBJ1-1,-,TRBV4-2
CASSQDDADSYEQYF,TRBJ2-7,-,TRBV14
CASSQDKAEGDTGELFF,TRBJ2-2,-,TRBV4-3
CASSAPGAGSNTEAFF,TRBJ1-1,-,TRBV9
CASSNGAGATTDTQYF,TRBJ2-3,-,TRBV27
CASSQAGSTKYNEQFF,TRBJ2-1,-,TRBV7-2
CASSEERLNQPQHF,TRBJ1-5,-,TRBV7-9
CASSEVGQGDWYEQYF,TRBJ2-7,-,TRBV2
CASSPWDRPYEAFF,TRBJ1-1,medium-sized,TRBV18
CASSYSIRQDYEQYF,TRBJ2-7,-,TRBV6-5
CASSNQVPMNTEAFF,TRBJ1-1,-,TRBV12-3/TRBV12-4
CSVDGGDTQYF,TRBJ2-3,-,TRBV29-1
CASSSTELGTDTQYF,TRBJ2-3,-,TRBV6-2/TRBV6-3
CASSPGNQPQHF,TRBJ1-5,medium-sized,TRBV18
CASSSNPGPYSYEQYF,TRBJ2-7,-,TRBV28
CSVALFGAYEQYF,TRBJ2-7,-,TRBV29-1
CSARDFRPGNNEKLFF,TRBJ1-4,-,TRBV20-1
CASSLPAPGSVSNQPQHF,TRBJ1-5,-,TRBV23-1
CSGVGIGDTQYF,TRBJ2-3,-,TRBV29-1
CASRIGDFLGELFF,TRBJ2-2,-,TRBV7-2
CASSPDSEVQYF,TRBJ2-7,-,TRBV12-3/TRBV12-4
CASSYRQAIHEQYF,TRBJ2-7,-,TRBV5-6
CSVQGAGGHTEAFF,TRBJ1-1,-,TRBV29-1
CSVEPGNTEAFF,TRBJ1-1,-,TRBV29-1
CASSPREGDTEAFF,TRBJ1-1,-,TRBV4-3
CASSLRGGNTEAFF,TRBJ1-1,-,TRBV27
CASSVGGGLTDTQYF,TRBJ2-3,-,TRBV9